This T cell receptor beta chain originates from a study of CD8+CD57+ T cells in acquired aplastic anemia. On the study more broadly: Roughly 3 ug was the average amount of DNA from sorted CD4+ and CD8+ cells. For CD4+ cells, healthy donors had an average of roughly 11 million reads.

In germline, CDR1 is DFQATT, CDR2 SNEGSKA (reference sequence). This CDR3 has 14 residues. Deletions cut 5 bases from V and 5 bases from J, with 18 bases between. Findings and limits, study-wide: Roughly 31 CD8+ CDR3 sequences occurred in both the patients and the controls. Simpson's diversity of CD8+ cells was not significantly different in patients compared with controls.

This clonotype appeared a single time. Its antigen is undetermined. TCR beta VDJ and CDR3 profiling used genomic DNA as template. TCRdb called the reads again in MiXCR, with one record for every CDR3 protein. The sample records about 170,000 distinct CDR3 sequences, around 60% being singletons. This receptor was obtained from a human donor in good health. Specimen: sorted CD4+, CD8+, or CD8+CD57+ T cells (not recorded which) from PBMCs. V and J are TRBV20-1 and TRBJ2-5; D possibly corresponds to TRBD2 (5 bases). The CDR3 spells CSASQRIFDETQYF. As DNA, the CDR3 is TGCAGTGCTTCCCAGCGGATCTTCGACGAGACCCAGTACTTC.